This entry is about one TCR beta chain. Its target is unknown. The sample comes from a study of cytomegalovirus exposure and HLA in healthy donors. The PCR used 60 Vbeta and 13 Jbeta primers. This table comes from immunoSEQ multiplex PCR, and its TCRdb copy is limited to in-frame clones, with some not included. The sample has over 150,000 clones, around 77% seen once. General study points: Associated with cytomegalovirus, according to the listing, were around 170 TCR beta chains.

The TCR comes from a woman aged 30 to 39 in good health and CMV-seronegative. The material sequenced was PBMCs.

The CDR3 loop reads CASWRQPDEQYF. In DNA, the CDR3 is TGCGCCAGTTGGAGACAGCCGGACGAGCAGTACTTC. The gene calls are TRBV5-1 and TRBJ2-7, with D possibly TRBD1 on 5 matching bases. The germline V gene has CDR1 SGHRS and CDR2 YFSETQ. Trimming pared 8 bases from V and 5 bases from J, leaving 14 bases between. CDR3 size: 12 residues.